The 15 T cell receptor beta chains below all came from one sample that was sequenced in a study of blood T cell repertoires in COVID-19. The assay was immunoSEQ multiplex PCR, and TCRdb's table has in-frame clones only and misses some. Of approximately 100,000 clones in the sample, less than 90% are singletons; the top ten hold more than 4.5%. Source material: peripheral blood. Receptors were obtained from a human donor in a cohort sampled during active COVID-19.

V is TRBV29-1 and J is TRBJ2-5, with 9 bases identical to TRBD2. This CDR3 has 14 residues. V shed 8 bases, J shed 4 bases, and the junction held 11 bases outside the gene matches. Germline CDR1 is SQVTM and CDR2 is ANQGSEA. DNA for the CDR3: TGCAGCACACTAGGGGCGGGAGGGGGAGAGACCCAGTACTTC. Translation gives CSTLGAGGGETQYF.

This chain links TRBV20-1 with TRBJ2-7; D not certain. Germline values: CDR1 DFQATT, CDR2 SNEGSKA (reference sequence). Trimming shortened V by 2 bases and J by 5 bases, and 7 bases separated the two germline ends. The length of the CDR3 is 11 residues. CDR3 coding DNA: TGCAGTGCTAGATTGCGGCACGAGCAGTACTTC. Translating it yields CSARLRHEQYF.

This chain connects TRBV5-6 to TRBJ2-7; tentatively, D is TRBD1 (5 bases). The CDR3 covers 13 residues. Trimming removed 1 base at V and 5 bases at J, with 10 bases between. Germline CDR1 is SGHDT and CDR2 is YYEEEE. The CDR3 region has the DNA TGTGCCAGCAGCTTGAGGCAGGGCAACGAGCAGTACTTC. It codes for CASSLRQGNEQYF.

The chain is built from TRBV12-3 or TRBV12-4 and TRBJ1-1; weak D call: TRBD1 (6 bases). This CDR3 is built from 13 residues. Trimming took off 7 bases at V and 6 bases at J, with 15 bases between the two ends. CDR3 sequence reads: CASTLGRGAEAFF. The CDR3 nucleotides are TGTGCCAGCACCCTGGGGAGGGGGGCTGAAGCTTTCTTT.

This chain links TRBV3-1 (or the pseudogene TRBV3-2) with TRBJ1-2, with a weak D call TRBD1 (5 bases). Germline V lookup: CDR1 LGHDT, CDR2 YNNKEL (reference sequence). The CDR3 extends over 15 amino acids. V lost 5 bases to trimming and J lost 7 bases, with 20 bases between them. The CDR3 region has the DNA TGTGCCAGCAGCGTCGGGGGAGGGCAGTATAGTGGCTACACCTTC. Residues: CASSVGGGQYSGYTF.

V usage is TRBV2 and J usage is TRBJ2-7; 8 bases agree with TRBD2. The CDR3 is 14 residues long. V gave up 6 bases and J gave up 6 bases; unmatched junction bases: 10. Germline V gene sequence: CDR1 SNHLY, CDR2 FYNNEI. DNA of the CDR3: TGTGCCAGCAGGGCGGGGACAAGCGGGGGCGAGCAGTACTTC. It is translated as CASRAGTSGGEQYF.

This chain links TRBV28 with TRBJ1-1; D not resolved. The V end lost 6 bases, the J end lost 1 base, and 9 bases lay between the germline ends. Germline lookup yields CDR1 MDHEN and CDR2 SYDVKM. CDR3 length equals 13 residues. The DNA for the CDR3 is TGTGCCAGCAGCTTAGACTGGAACACTGAAGCTTTCTTT. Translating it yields CASSLDWNTEAFF.

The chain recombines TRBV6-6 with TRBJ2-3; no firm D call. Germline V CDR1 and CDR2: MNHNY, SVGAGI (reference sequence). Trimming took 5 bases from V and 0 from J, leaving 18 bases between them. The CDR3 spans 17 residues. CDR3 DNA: TGTGCCAGCAGTCCATATAAGGCGGTCTCTAGCACAGATACGCAGTATTTT. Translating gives CASSPYKAVSSTDTQYF.

The CDR3 is CASNLGGGFVSEAFF. CDR3 in DNA: TGTGCCAGCAACCTGGGCGGGGGGTTCGTCTCTGAAGCTTTCTTT. V usage is TRBV28 and J usage is TRBJ1-1; TRBD1 might be the D (5 bases). The germline V gene has CDR1 MDHEN and CDR2 SYDVKM. The length of the CDR3 is 15 residues. Trimming left V 7 bases short and J 6 bases short, with 21 bases between.

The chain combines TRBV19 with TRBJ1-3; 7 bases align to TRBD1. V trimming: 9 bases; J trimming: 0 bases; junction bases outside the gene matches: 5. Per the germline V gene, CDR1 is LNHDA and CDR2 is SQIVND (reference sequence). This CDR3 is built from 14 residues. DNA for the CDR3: TGTGCCAGCAGACAGGGTGCCTCTGGAAACACCATATATTTT. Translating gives CASRQGASGNTIYF.

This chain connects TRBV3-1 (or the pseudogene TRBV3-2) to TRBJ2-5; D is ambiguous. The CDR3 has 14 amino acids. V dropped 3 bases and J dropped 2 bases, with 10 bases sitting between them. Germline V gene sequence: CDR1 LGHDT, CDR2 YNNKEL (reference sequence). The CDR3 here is CASSQLEFQETQYF. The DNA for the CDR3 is TGTGCCAGCAGCCAGCTCGAGTTTCAAGAGACCCAGTACTTC.

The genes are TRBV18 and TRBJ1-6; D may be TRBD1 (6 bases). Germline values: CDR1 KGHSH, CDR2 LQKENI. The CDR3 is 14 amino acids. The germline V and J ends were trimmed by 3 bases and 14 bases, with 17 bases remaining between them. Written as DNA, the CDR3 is TGTGCCAGCTCACCCACCAGGACAGTTTTGACCCTCCACTTT. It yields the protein CASSPTRTVLTLHF.

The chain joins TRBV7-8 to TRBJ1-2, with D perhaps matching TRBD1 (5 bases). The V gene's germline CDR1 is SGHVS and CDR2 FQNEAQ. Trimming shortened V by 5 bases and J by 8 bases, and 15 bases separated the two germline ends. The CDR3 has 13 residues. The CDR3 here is CASSQQGVVGYTF. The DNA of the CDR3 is TGTGCCAGCAGCCAGCAAGGGGTTGTCGGCTACACCTTC.

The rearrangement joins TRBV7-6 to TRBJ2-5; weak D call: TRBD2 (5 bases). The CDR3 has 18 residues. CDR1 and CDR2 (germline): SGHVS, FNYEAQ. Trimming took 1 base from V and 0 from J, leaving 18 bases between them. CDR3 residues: CASSLGLSSAANQETQYF. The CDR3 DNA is TGTGCCAGCAGCTTAGGGTTAAGCTCAGCGGCCAACCAAGAGACCCAGTACTTC.

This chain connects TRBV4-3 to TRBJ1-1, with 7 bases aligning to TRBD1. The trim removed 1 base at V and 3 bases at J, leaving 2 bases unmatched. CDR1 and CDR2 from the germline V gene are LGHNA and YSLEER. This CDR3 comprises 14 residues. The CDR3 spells CASSQGQGDTEAFF. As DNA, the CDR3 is TGCGCCAGCAGCCAAGGACAGGGTGACACTGAAGCTTTCTTT.